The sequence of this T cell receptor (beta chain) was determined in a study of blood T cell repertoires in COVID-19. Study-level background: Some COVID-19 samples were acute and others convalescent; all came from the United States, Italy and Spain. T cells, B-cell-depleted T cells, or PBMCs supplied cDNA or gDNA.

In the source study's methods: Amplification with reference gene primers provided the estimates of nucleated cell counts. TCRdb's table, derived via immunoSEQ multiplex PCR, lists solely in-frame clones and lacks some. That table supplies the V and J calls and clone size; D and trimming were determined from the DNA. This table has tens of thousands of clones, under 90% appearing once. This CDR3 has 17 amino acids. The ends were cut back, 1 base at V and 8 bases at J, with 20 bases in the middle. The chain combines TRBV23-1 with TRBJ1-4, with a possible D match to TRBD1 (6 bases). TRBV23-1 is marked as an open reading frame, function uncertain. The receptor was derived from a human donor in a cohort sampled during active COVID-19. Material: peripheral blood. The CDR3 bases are TGCGCCAGCAGTCAATTCCTACAGGGTTCGTGGGACGAAAAACTGTTTTTT. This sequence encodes CASSQFLQGSWDEKLFF.